This T cell receptor (beta chain) was identified in a study of cytomegalovirus exposure and HLA in healthy donors (dated by TCRdb to 2015 to 2018). Broadly, across the study: In an earlier analysis of 587 of the donors, about 270 Gb of sequence data and some 120 million unique TCR beta sequences from roughly 180 million T cells were reported. HLA typing covered class I and class II loci at four-digit resolution. In a later analysis, previously published TCR beta repertoires from some 640 donors were re-analyzed and high-resolution HLA genotyping was added so that TCR occurrence patterns could be studied. The study profiled the T cell repertoires of more than 500 subjects by immunosequencing and related them to cytomegalovirus serostatus. On average, 235,054 unique TCR beta nucleotide sequences were sequenced per donor among 398 genotyped donors of the cohort, with roughly 18% of those sequences being non-productive. Genome-wide SNP genotypes for about three fifths of the roughly 670 donors were used in a later genetic analysis, which treated that subset as a discovery cohort. Among the 398 genotyped donors, about 85% belonged to the genetic ancestry cluster associated with self-reported Caucasian donors. Donor age, sex, ethnicity and CMV serostatus were compiled alongside the repertoire data. The number of donors typed differed by locus, with about 620-630 for A, B, C, DRB1 and DQB1, 522 for DQA1, 606 for DPA1, and under 490 for DPB1. In an earlier analysis of a few hundred of the donors, high-throughput TCR beta sequencing was used to judge whether each TCR beta V gene segment behaved as functional or pseudogenic. The study aimed to test whether signatures of past pathogen exposure could be identified by cataloging public T cell receptors. Because of strong linkage in the cohort, 4 to 6 DR-DQ haplotypes were treated as single units for association and clustering. In addition to the first cohort of around 670 subjects, a separate validation cohort of approximately 120 different subjects was used. All discovery cohort repertoires had been generated on a single sequencing platform. The study combined high-throughput TCR immunosequencing, statistical association of individual TCRs with disease status, and machine learning to predict cytomegalovirus infection status. Rather than using new phenotypic data, the later analysis identified candidate immune exposures from TCR beta sequences and from how often those sequences occurred across donors. Roughly 300 gigabases of sequencing data and around 85 million unique TCR sequences made up an early release that covered approximately 650 HLA-typed donors.

The research as a whole found: According to a later analysis, most CMV-associated TCR beta chains appeared to be HLA-restricted, and the HLA associations seemed to be driven largely by CMV exposure. A few of the identified cytomegalovirus-associated TCR beta chains were confirmed in vitro to be specific for cytomegalovirus antigens. Presence/absence analyses assumed roughly uniform sequencing depth across donors, an assumption that may not hold. When HLA alleles, especially DR and DQ, strongly co-occurred, TCR associations were difficult to assign to individual alleles. Because the 87-base-pair reads could not distinguish some IMGT-functional V segments, including TRBV6-2 and TRBV6-3, those segments were excluded. Compared with the roughly 700-donor mean, donors in an Asian-associated ancestry cluster had fewer N-insertions in productive TCRs, according to a later genetic analysis. Compared with equally common non-associated chains, HLA-associated TCR beta chains in a later analysis were more clonally expanded and had lower generation probabilities. An association between a missense DCLRE1C variant and V-gene and J-gene trimming of TCR beta chains was found in a later genetic analysis and replicated in an independent cohort. An earlier analysis of around 600 of the donors showed that most TCR beta V segments appeared in productive rearrangements either about 90% or about 30% of the time, which broadly matched IMGT annotations. The study listed approximately 160 TCR beta chains as associated with cytomegalovirus. A later analysis found that TCR association rates varied across HLA loci, with DRB1 alleles showing the most associated TCRs and HLA-C alleles the fewest. Across donors, most TCR sequences were observed very rarely, whereas some public TCRs were present in many individuals. The authors suggested that the approach could potentially be generalized to other disease states and immunological phenotypes. A further reported finding was that TCR beta sequences accurately predicted the HLA-A and HLA-B alleles for most subjects in the first cohort. The sequencing pipeline was judged likely to have produced a cluster of highly shared sequence variants as a technical artifact. Several of the top co-occurrence clusters appeared to be linked to parvovirus B19, influenza, CMV and Epstein-Barr virus, according to a later analysis. In both the original and validation cohorts, the classifier was reported to diagnose cytomegalovirus status with high specificity and sensitivity. The earlier analysis of about 600 of the donors excluded approximately 17 rarely observed V segments, including chromosome 9 orphons, because counts were too low. In this cohort, only TCR beta chains were sequenced, and detectable features were limited by the absence of alpha or paired-chain data. CMV serostatus was the only immune exposure information available for the cohort. Because HLA typing was unavailable for some donors at each locus, only the typed subset was used in association tests. In a later analysis, about 17,000 TCR beta sequences were associated with specific HLA alleles at a false discovery rate of 0.05. Linkage disequilibrium might explain the correlated functional status among segregating V segments, but an unknown experimental factor could not be excluded.

Concerning this clone itself: No cognate antigen has been identified for it. It has no much larger one-base neighbor in the sample; base qualities were not kept.

Library generation was performed with the immunoSEQ multiplex PCR assay. The multiplex PCR relied on a mix of 60 forward primers for TCR Vbeta segments and 13 reverse primers for TCR Jbeta segments. Amplification of the CDR3 region of rearranged TCR beta genes was performed with a multiplex PCR assay on genomic DNA. The amplified TCR beta libraries were sequenced on the Illumina HiSeq System as 87-base-pair reads. Per the authors' processing: In a later analysis, around 80 million unique TCR beta chains were counted across the 500 to 700 repertoires, and approximately 11 million of these chains were shared by at least two donors. Raw reads were error-corrected and collapsed into unique sequences by a nearest-neighbor algorithm in which closely related sequences were merged to remove PCR and sequencing errors. CDR3 sequences were aligned to IMGT reference sequences to assign V, D and J gene segments. For a sequence to be retained, a match of at least six nucleotides was required to both a V gene segment and a J gene segment. A rearrangement was called productive if the CDR3 had no stop codons and remained in frame with V and J, and every other rearrangement was called non-productive. Following IMGT convention, CDR3 was defined as the stretch from the second conserved V-encoded cysteine up to the conserved J-encoded phenylalanine. Sequences without an unambiguous match to a single V gene segment were excluded from the earlier analysis of 500 to 700 of the donors. In an earlier analysis of 587 of the donors, V segments were called functional above 56.7% productive rearrangements and were called segregating when the between-donor standard deviation exceeded 5%. A statistical classification framework was built for diagnosing cytomegalovirus status from the catalog of TCR beta chain sequences. In a later analysis, TCR nucleotide sequences were compared against IMGT/GENE-DB human TR gene sequences so that V and J genes could be assigned. The TCRdist pipeline was used in a later analysis to assign CDR3 sequences and most-parsimonious VDJ recombination scenarios. In a later analysis, each TCR beta chain was defined by its CDR3 amino acid sequence together with its V-gene family, and reads without a unique V-gene family were excluded. In a later analysis, 450 to 600 highly shared, low-generation-probability nucleotide sequences were removed to address suspected cross-contamination and a sequencing artifact. In a later analysis, a clonal expansion index for each public chain was calculated from normalized within-repertoire ranks of inferred template counts. Generation probabilities in a later analysis came from a VDJ recombination model fitted to out-of-frame rearrangements, and those results were checked against IGoR. In a later analysis, hypergeometric tests were used to score TCR-TCR, TCR-HLA and TCR-CMV co-occurrence, with a repertoire-size bias correction applied to TCR pairs. A later analysis estimated false discovery rates by permuting HLA or CMV assignments 20 times. In a later analysis, co-occurring TCRs were grouped using DBSCAN, and TCRdist sequence similarity was added for clustering within HLA-allele-positive subsets. For co-occurrence clustering, repertoires with fewer than 30,000 or more than 120,000 public chains were excluded, along with roughly five repertoires with anomalous nucleotide sharing. The clones in this table, taken by TCRdb from immuneACCESS, are in-frame only. Not every clone is retained; where verified, under half of the shortfall comes from an unresolved V gene, and the cause of the rest is unknown. V, J and clone size were drawn from that table, and D and trimming were deduced from the DNA. Here the sample has about 150,000 clones; 65% to 85% occur a single time. The biggest ten clones account for 2.4% of the sample.

The CDR3 goes from the cysteine to the phenylalanine over 15 residues. The kept DNA is CDR3 alone, 45 bases in frame from the first base. The germline V gene yields SNHLY for CDR1 and FYNNEI for CDR2. Trimming removed 11 bases from V and 2 bases from J, leaving 19 bases between the germline ends. The cohort comprised approximately 700 healthy bone marrow donors. At the time of sampling, all cohort members were nominally healthy, though unrecorded immune exposures were likely present. The donor was CMV seronegative and was included in the group of a few hundred seronegative cohort members. Every donor gave a peripheral blood sample, and the peripheral blood mononuclear cells from that sample were used for TCR beta sequencing. The Qiagen DNeasy Blood Extraction Kit was used to extract genomic DNA from the blood cell samples.

Sequencing was carried out using PBMCs. The receptor was derived from a male donor in good health and CMV-seronegative. The V and J segments used are TRBV2 and TRBJ1-5; TRBD1 is perhaps the D gene, given 6 matching bases. For the CDR3, the sequence is CASQLQQGRNQPQHF. The DNA is as follows: TGTGCCTCGCAGCTCCAACAGGGTCGCAATCAGCCCCAGCATTTT.